Below, 8 T cell receptor beta chains from the same sample are listed, as sequenced in a study of shared clonotypes between healthy human individuals. The table came from immunoSEQ multiplex PCR; TCRdb's copy has only in-frame clones and leaves some out. The table has fewer than 850,000 clones, around 91% seen once; the top ten hold about 33%. The material sequenced was memory CD8+ T cells from PBMCs. Regarding subset: CD45RO+ cells pooled with CCR7-negative TemRA cells. The source is a man aged 18 to 30 in good health. Some clones in this sample may be carry-over from other donors' samples.

The V and J genes are TRBV19 and TRBJ1-3; 7 positions agree with TRBD1. The CDR3 is made up of 15 amino acids. V dropped 3 bases and J dropped 0; count of bases not matched to a gene: 2. Germline V gene sequence: CDR1 LNHDA, CDR2 SQIVND (reference sequence). The CDR3 spells CASSIGTDSGNTIYF. DNA of the CDR3: TGTGCCAGTAGTATTGGGACAGACTCTGGAAACACCATATATTTT. Full variable domain (remainder filled in from reference TRBV19 and TRBJ1-3): DGGITQSPKYLFRKEGQNVTLSCEQNLNHDAMYWYRQDPGQGLRLIYYSQIVNDFQKGDIAEGYSVSREKKESFPLTVTSAQKNPTAFYLCASSIGTDSGNTIYFGEGSWLTVV.

The count of this clone is one. V usage is TRBV2 and J usage is TRBJ2-2, with D tentatively TRBD1 (6 bases). The CDR3 loop spans 14 amino acids. The germline V gene encodes CDR1 SNHLY and CDR2 FYNNEI. Trimming shortened V by 6 bases and J by 4 bases, and 12 bases separated the two germline ends. CDR3 loop: CASRAPGATGELFF. The CDR3 coding sequence is TGTGCCAGCAGAGCTCCAGGGGCCACCGGGGAGCTGTTTTTT. The whole variable domain, filled in from reference TRBV2 and TRBJ2-2, reads EPEVTQTPSHQVTQMGQEVILRCVPISNHLYFYWYRQILGQKVEFLVSFYNNEISEKSEIFDDQFSVERPDGSNFTLKIRSTKLEDSAMYFCASRAPGATGELFFGEGSRLTVL.

This clone is a singleton in its sample. This rearrangement joins TRBV30 to TRBJ2-5; 7 positions agree with TRBD2. This CDR3 is built from 12 residues. With V trimmed by 2 bases and J by 5 bases, 2 bases remained unmatched. CDR1 and CDR2 from the germline V gene are GTSNPN and SVGIG (reference sequence). The CDR3 DNA sequence: TGTGCCTGGAGTCTGGGAGGGGAGACCCAGTACTTC. Encoded protein: CAWSLGGETQYF.

J is TRBJ2-7 and V is TRBV2; the D gene is possibly TRBD1 (6 bases). Trimming pared 6 bases from V and 5 bases from J, leaving 11 bases between. The V gene's germline CDR1 is SNHLY and CDR2 FYNNEI. The CDR3 is 12 amino acids. The CDR3 is CASRYRVHEQYF. CDR3 nucleotides: TGTGCCAGCAGGTACAGGGTCCACGAGCAGTACTTC.

The chain links TRBV10-3 to TRBJ2-1; maybe TRBD1 (5 bases). CDR3 size: 13 residues. The V gene's germline CDR1 is ENHRY and CDR2 SYGVKD. V dropped 4 bases and J dropped 9 bases, with 13 bases sitting between them. CDR3 residues: CAISGPGIPEQFF. CDR3 bases: TGTGCCATCAGTGGCCCAGGGATACCTGAGCAGTTCTTC.

The chain has TRBV19 and TRBJ2-4; tentatively, D is TRBD1 or TRBD2 (5 bases each). Trimming shortened V by 5 bases and J by 13 bases, and 18 bases separated the two germline ends. There are 13 residues in the CDR3. Per germline, CDR1 LNHDA and CDR2 SQIVND (reference sequence). As DNA, the CDR3 is TGTGCCAGTAGTCCGGGACCACGAGATCGACAGTACTTC. It specifies CASSPGPRDRQYF.

The chain combines TRBV29-1 with TRBJ2-5; 7 bases map to TRBD2. The germline V gene has CDR1 SQVTM and CDR2 ANQGSEA. V was pared by 0 bases and J by 7 bases, with 11 bases of the junction left unmatched. This CDR3 comprises 15 residues. CDR3 loop: CSVEDSSLARGTQYF. The DNA of the CDR3 is TGCAGCGTTGAAGATTCATCACTAGCGCGGGGGACCCAGTACTTC.

V is TRBV27 and J is TRBJ2-7, with D perhaps TRBD2 (5 bases). The V gene's germline CDR1 is MNHEY and CDR2 SMNVEV (reference sequence). V was clipped by 6 bases and J by 1 base, with 16 bases between them. CDR3 size: 15 residues. CDR3 in amino acids: CASRTTGRGSYEQYF. The CDR3 DNA follows: TGTGCCAGCAGGACAACGGGGAGAGGATCCTACGAGCAGTACTTC.